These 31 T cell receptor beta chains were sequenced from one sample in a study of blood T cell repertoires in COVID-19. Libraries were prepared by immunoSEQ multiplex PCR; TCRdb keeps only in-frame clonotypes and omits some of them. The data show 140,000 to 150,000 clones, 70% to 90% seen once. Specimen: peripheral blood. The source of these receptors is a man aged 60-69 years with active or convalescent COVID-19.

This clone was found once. The CDR3 region is CASTPSGGRNGEQFF. The CDR3 DNA follows: TGCGCCAGCACCCCCTCGGGCGGGAGAAACGGTGAGCAGTTCTTC. The rearrangement uses TRBV10-2 and TRBJ2-1; 7 positions agree with TRBD2. The germline V gene encodes CDR1 WSHSY and CDR2 SAAADI. The V segment lost 7 bases and the J segment 9 bases; nucleotides outside the gene matches: 15. This CDR3 region has 15 residues.

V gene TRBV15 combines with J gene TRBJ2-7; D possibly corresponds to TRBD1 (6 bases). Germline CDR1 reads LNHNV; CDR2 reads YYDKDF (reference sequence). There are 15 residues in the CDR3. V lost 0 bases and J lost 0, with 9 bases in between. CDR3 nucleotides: TGTGCCACCAGCAGAGATCTGGGACACTCCTACGAGCAGTACTTC. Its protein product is CATSRDLGHSYEQYF.

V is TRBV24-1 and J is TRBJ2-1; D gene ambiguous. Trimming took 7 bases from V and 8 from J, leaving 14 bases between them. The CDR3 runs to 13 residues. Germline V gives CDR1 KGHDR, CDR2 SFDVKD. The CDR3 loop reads CATRKQLWDEQFF. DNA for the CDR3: TGTGCCACCAGGAAACAGCTTTGGGATGAGCAGTTCTTC.

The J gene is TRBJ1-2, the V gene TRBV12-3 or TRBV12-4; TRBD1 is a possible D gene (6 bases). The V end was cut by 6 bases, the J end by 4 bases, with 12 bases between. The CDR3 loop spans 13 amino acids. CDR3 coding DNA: TGTGCCAGCAGGGTGACAGGATCCTATGGCTACACCTTC. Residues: CASRVTGSYGYTF.

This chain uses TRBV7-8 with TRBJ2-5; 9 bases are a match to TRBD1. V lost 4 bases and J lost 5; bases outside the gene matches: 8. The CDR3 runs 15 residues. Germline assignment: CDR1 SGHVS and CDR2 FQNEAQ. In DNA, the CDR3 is TGTGCCAGCAGCTCATACAGGGGGCGAAAGGAGACCCAGTACTTC. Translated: CASSSYRGRKETQYF.

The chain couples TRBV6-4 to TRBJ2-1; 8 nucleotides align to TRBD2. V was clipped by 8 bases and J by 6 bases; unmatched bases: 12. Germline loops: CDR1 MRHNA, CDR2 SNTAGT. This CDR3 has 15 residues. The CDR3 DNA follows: TGTGCCAGCGCCCGGGAGGGGTTTGGGGTCAATGAGCAGTTCTTC. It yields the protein CASAREGFGVNEQFF.

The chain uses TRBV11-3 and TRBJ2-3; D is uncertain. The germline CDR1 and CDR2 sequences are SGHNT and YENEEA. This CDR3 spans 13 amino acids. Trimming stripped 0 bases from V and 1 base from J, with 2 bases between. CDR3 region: CASSLDGTDTQYF. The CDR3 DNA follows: TGTGCCAGCAGCTTAGACGGCACAGATACGCAGTATTTT.

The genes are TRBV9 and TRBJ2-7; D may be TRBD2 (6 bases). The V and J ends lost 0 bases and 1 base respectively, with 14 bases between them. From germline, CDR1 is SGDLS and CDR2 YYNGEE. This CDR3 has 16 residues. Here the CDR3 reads CASSVDGRTTSYEQYF. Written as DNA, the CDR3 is TGTGCCAGCAGCGTAGATGGGAGGACAACTTCCTACGAGCAGTACTTC. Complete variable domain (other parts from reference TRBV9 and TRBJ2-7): DSGVTQTPKHLITATGQRVTLRCSPRSGDLSVYWYQQSLDQGLQFLIQYYNGEERAKGNILERFSAQQFPDLHSELNLSSLELGDSALYFCASSVDGRTTSYEQYFGPGTRLTVT.

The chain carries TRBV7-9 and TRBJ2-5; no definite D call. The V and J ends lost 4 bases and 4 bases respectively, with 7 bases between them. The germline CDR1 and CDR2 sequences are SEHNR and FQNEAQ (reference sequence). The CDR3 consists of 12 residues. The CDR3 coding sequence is TGTGCCAGCAGCTGGGCCAGAGAGACCCAGTACTTC. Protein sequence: CASSWARETQYF.

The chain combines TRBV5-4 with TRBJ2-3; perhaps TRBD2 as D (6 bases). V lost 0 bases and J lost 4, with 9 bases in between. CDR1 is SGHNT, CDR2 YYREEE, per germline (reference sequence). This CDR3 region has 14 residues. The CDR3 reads CASSLGTSSDTQYF. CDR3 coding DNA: TGTGCCAGCAGCTTGGGAACTAGCTCAGATACGCAGTATTTT. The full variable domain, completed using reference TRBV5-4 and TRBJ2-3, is ETGVTQSPTHLIKTRGQQVTLRCSSQSGHNTVSWYQQALGQGPQFIFQYYREEENGRGNFPPRFSGLQFPNYSSELNVNALELDDSALYLCASSLGTSSDTQYFGPGTRLTVL.

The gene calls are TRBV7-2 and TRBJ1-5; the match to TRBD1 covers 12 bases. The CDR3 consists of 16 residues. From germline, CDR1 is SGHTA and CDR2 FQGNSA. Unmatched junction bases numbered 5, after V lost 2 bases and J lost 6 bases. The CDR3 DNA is TGTGCCAGCAGCTTAACCGGGACAGGGGGCGGTCAGCCCCAGCATTTT. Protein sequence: CASSLTGTGGGQPQHF. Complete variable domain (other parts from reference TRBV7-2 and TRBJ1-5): GAGVSQSPSNKVTEKGKDVELRCDPISGHTALYWYRQSLGQGLEFLIYFQGNSAPDKSGLPSDRFSAERTGGSVSTLTIQRTQQEDSAVYLCASSLTGTGGGQPQHFGDGTRLSIL.

The CDR3 DNA reads as TGTGCCAGCAGCCCCGTGTGGACTAGCGGGTACCAAGAGACCCAGTACTTC. Its protein product is CASSPVWTSGYQETQYF. The rearrangement joins TRBV5-5 to TRBJ2-5; 11 bases are shared with TRBD2. The V gene end was trimmed by 4 bases and the J gene end by 0 bases; junction bases not matched to a gene: 8. The CDR3 covers 17 residues. The germline CDR1 and CDR2 sequences are SGHKS and YYEKEE (reference sequence).

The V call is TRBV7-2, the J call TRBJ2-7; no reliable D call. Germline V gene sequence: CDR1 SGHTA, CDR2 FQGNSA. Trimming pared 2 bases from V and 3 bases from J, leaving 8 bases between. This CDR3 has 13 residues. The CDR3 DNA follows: TGTGCCAGCAGCTTAACGCAGGACTACGAGCAGTACTTC. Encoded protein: CASSLTQDYEQYF.

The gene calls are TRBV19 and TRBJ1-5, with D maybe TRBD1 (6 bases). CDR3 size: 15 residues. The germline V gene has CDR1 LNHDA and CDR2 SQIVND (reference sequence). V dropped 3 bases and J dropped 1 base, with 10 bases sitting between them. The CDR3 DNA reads TGTGCCAGTAGTATGGGGGCGGTGAGCAATCAGCCCCAGCATTTT. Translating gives CASSMGAVSNQPQHF.

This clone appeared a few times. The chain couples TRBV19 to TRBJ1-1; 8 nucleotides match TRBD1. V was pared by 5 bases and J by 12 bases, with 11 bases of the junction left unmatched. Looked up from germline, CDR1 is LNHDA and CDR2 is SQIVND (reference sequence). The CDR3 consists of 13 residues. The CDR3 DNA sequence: TGTGCCAGTAGTCGCGACAGGGGCGCGGGAACTTTCTTT. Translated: CASSRDRGAGTFF.

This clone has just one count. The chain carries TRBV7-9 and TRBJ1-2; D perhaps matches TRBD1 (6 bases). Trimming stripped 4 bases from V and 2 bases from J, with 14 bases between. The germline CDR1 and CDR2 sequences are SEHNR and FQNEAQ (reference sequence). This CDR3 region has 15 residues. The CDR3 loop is CASSSHRTANYGYTF. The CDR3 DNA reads TGTGCCAGCAGCTCCCACCGGACAGCAAACTATGGCTACACCTTC.

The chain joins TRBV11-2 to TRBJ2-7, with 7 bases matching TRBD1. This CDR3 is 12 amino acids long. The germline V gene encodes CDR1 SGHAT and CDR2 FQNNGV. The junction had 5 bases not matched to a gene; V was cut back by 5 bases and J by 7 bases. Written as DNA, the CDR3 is TGTGCCAGCAGCACAGGGGCTGGAGAGCAGTACTTC. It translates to CASSTGAGEQYF.

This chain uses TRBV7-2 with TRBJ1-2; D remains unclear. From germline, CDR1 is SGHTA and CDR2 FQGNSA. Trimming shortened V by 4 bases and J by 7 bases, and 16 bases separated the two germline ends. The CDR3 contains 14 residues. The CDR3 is CASSSTAPSFGYTF. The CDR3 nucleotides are TGTGCCAGCAGCTCGACTGCCCCCTCCTTTGGCTACACCTTC.

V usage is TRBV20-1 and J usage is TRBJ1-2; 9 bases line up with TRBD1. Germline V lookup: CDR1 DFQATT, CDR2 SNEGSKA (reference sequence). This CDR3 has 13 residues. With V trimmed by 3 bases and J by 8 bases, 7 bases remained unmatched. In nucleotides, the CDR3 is TGCAGTGCTAGTGAGGGGACAGGGCGAGGCTACACCTTC. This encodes CSASEGTGRGYTF.

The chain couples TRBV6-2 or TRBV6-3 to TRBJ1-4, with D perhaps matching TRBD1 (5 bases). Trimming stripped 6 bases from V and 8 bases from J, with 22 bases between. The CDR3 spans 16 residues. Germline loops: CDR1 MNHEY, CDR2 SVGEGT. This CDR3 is CASSGVGASGPEKLFF. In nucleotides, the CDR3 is TGTGCCAGCAGCGGAGTTGGGGCAAGCGGGCCCGAAAAACTGTTTTTT.

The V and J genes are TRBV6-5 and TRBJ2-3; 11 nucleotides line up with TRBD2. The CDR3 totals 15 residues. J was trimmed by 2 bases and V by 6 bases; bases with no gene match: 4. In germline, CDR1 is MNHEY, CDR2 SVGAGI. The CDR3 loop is CASRLAGGLTDTQYF. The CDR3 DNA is TGTGCCAGCAGGTTAGCGGGAGGGCTCACAGATACGCAGTATTTT.

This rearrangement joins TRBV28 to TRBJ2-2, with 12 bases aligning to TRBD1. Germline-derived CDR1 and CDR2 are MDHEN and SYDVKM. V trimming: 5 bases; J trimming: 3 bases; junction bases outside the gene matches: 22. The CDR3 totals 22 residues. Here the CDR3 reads CASSPTFGTGGRAGGHTGELFF. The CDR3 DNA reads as TGTGCCAGCAGTCCCACTTTTGGGACAGGGGGCCGAGCGGGAGGTCACACCGGGGAGCTGTTTTTT.

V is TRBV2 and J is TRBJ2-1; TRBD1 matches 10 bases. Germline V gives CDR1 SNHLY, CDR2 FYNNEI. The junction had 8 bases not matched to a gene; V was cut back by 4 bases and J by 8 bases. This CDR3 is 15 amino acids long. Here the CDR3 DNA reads TGTGCCAGCAGTGCAAGGACAGGGGGAATCGATGAGCAGTTCTTC. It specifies CASSARTGGIDEQFF.

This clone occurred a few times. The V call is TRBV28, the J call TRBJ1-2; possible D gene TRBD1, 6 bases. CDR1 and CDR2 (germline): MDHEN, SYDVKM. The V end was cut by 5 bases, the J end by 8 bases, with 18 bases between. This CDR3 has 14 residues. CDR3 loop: CASSPAGGARGYTF. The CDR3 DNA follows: TGTGCCAGCAGTCCCGCCGGGGGGGCGCGAGGCTACACCTTC.

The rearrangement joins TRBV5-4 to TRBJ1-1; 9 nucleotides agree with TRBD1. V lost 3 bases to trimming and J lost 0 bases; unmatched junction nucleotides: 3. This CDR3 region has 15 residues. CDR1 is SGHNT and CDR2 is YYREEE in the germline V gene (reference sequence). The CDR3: CASSSDRGLNTEAFF. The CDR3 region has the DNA TGTGCCAGCAGCTCGGACAGGGGTTTGAACACTGAAGCTTTCTTT.

The CDR3 is CASSSTGMGGYTF. The CDR3 DNA sequence: TGTGCCAGCAGTTCGACAGGGATGGGTGGCTACACCTTC. V and J are TRBV6-4 and TRBJ1-2, with 7 bases lining up with TRBD1. The CDR3 is made up of 13 amino acids. Germline values: CDR1 MRHNA, CDR2 SNTAGT. Unmatched junction bases numbered 7, after V lost 5 bases and J lost 7 bases.

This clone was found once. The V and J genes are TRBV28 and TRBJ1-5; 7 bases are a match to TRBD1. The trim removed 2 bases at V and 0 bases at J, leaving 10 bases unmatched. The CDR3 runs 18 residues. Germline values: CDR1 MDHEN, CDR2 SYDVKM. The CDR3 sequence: CASSLGSRGESSNQPQHF. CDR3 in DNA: TGTGCCAGCAGTTTAGGGAGCAGGGGGGAGAGTAGCAATCAGCCCCAGCATTTT.

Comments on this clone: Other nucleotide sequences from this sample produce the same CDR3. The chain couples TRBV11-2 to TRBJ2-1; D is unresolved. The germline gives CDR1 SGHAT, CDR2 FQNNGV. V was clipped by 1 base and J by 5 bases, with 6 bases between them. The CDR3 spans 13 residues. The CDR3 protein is CASSLGLNNEQFF. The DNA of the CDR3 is TGTGCCAGCAGCTTAGGACTTAACAATGAGCAGTTCTTC.

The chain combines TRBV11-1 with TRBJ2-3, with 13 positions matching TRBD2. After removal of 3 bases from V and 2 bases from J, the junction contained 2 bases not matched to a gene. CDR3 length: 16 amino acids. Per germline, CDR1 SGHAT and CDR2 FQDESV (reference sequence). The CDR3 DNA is TGTGCCAGCAGCTTCGGACTAGCGGGAGCCACAGATACGCAGTATTTT. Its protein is CASSFGLAGATDTQYF.

The DNA for the CDR3 is TGCAGCGTTTCCAGGGACAGAGACCCGCCCGAGCAGTACTTC. Translating gives CSVSRDRDPPEQYF. The chain joins TRBV29-1 to TRBJ2-7, with TRBD1 identical over 7 bases. J gave up 6 bases and V 5 bases, and 13 bases lay outside the gene matches. There are 14 residues in the CDR3. Germline V lookup: CDR1 SQVTM, CDR2 ANQGSEA.

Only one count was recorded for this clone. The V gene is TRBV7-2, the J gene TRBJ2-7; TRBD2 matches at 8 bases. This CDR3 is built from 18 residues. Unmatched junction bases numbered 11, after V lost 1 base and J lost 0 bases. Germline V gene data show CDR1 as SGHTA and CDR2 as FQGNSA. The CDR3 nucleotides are TGTGCCAGCAGCTTAGTCGGGGTAGCGGGGACGAGCTCCTACGAGCAGTACTTC. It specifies CASSLVGVAGTSSYEQYF.